These T cell receptor beta chains were read from a single sample in a study of blood T cell repertoires in COVID-19. The repertoire was sequenced with immunoSEQ multiplex PCR; TCRdb's copy has only in-frame clones and lacks some. This table has about 350,000 clones, 88% appearing once. The specimen sequenced was PBMCs or T cells enriched from blood (not recorded which). These receptors originate from a woman under 40 who had been exposed to COVID-19. Both conserved end residues are part of each CDR3. D genes are given only for firm matches. A clone size is listed for some rows: how often the clone was seen (once, few, many), or a class if it is expanded.

J gene | V gene | clone size | D gene | CDR3 DNA | CDR3 protein
TRBJ1-2 | TRBV7-2 | . | TRBD1 | TGTGCCAGCAGCCAACGGGACAGCTATGGCTACACCTTC | CASSQRDSYGYTF
TRBJ2-7 | TRBV7-2 | . | TRBD2 | TGTGCCAGCAGCTTGACTAGCGGGAGGGCCTACGAGCAGTACTTC | CASSLTSGRAYEQYF
TRBJ2-2 | TRBV9 | . | . | TGTGCCAGCAGCGTAGTCGCTGCAACAGACAGCACCGGGGAGCTGTTTTTT | CASSVVAATDSTGELFF
TRBJ2-7 | TRBV28 | . | TRBD1 | TGTGCCAGCACCCTGCCCGGGACAGGGTGGAACGAGCAGTACTTC | CASTLPGTGWNEQYF
TRBJ2-7 | TRBV19 | . | TRBD2 | TGTGCCAGTACCCCTAGCGGGTGGAACTCCTACGAGCAGTACTTC | CASTPSGWNSYEQYF
TRBJ2-1 | TRBV28 | . | . | TGTGCCAGCAGCCTACTAGAAAGCTCCTACAATGAGCAGTTCTTC | CASSLLESSYNEQFF
TRBJ1-5 | TRBV19 | . | . | TGTGCCAGTAGTATAGGAGTCGTCGCGGATCAGCCCCAGCATTTT | CASSIGVVADQPQHF
TRBJ2-2 | TRBV6-4 | . | . | TGTGCCAGCAGAAGGAGGGCCAGAACCGGGGAGCTGTTTTTT | CASRRRARTGELFF
TRBJ2-2 | TRBV13 | . | TRBD2 | TGTGCCAGCAGCTTGACTAGCGGGAGGGCCGGGGAGCTGTTTTTT | CASSLTSGRAGELFF
TRBJ2-4 | TRBV5-4 | . | . | TGTGCCAGCAGCGAAATGGGCTCCGATCTGGGAAACATTCAGTACTTC | CASSEMGSDLGNIQYF
TRBJ2-7 | TRBV10-3 | . | TRBD1 | TGTGCCATAAAGGAGGGGACAGGGGGCTACGAGCAGTACTTC | CAIKEGTGGYEQYF
TRBJ2-1 | TRBV28 | . | TRBD2 | TGTGCCAGCAGCCCCAAAAAGACTAGCGGGAGGGGAGCCTACAATGAGCAGTTCTTC | CASSPKKTSGRGAYNEQFF
TRBJ2-7 | TRBV3-1/TRBV3-2 | . | . | TGTGCCAGCAGCCAAGACGGGGCGGGTGGACTAATACACTCCTACGAGCAGTACTTC | CASSQDGAGGLIHSYEQYF
TRBJ2-1 | TRBV6-2/TRBV6-3 | . | TRBD2 | TGTGCCAGCAGTTCCGTGGGGAGCGGGAGGGCTAAGAGCTCCTACAATGAGCAGTTCTTC | CASSSVGSGRAKSSYNEQFF
TRBJ2-1 | TRBV4-2 | . | . | TGTGCCAGCAGCCAAGATGCGGGGAGTTACAATGAGCAGTTCTTC | CASSQDAGSYNEQFF
TRBJ2-1 | TRBV2 | once | . | TGTGCCAGCAGGAGGTCCTCAGACAATGAGCAGTTCTTC | CASRRSSDNEQFF
TRBJ2-1 | TRBV10-2 | once | TRBD2 | TGCGCCAGCAGTGTAGCGGGAGCCTACAATGAGCAGTTCTTC | CASSVAGAYNEQFF
TRBJ1-3 | TRBV7-9 | . | TRBD1 | TGTGCCAGCAGCTTACCAAGACAGGGAGCAGGAAACACCATATATTTT | CASSLPRQGAGNTIYF
TRBJ2-7 | TRBV7-9 | . | TRBD1 | TGTGCCAGCATCAAGACAGGGGGCATTGGCGGGGGTACCTACGAGCAGTACTTC | CASIKTGGIGGGTYEQYF
TRBJ2-1 | TRBV19 | . | TRBD2 | TGTGCCAGTAGTAAAGCGGGAGGCAACAATGAGCAGTTCTTC | CASSKAGGNNEQFF
TRBJ2-1 | TRBV28 | . | . | TGTGCCAGCAGACGAACGCAAGATCAGGGATTCAACAATGAGCAGTTCTTC | CASRRTQDQGFNNEQFF
TRBJ2-1 | TRBV7-6 | . | TRBD2 | TGTGCCAGCAGCTCCTCCCGCCTGGTGGGCCAGCGGGGAAACAATGAGCAGTTCTTC | CASSSSRLVGQRGNNEQFF
TRBJ1-4 | TRBV9 | . | TRBD1 | TGTGCCAGCAGCGTTGCGGGACAGAGGGGTGAAAAACTGTTTTTT | CASSVAGQRGEKLFF
TRBJ1-2 | TRBV28 | . | . | TGTGCCAGCAGTTTGTCCCTTTATGGCTACACCTTC | CASSLSLYGYTF
TRBJ2-6 | TRBV19 | . | TRBD1 | TGTGCCAGTAAACGGGGGGACAGGGGATACTCTGGGGCCAACGTCCTGACTTTC | CASKRGDRGYSGANVLTF
TRBJ2-7 | TRBV15 | . | TRBD2 | TGTGCCACCAGCAGAGATGGTCGCGGGAGAACATACGAGCAGTACTTC | CATSRDGRGRTYEQYF